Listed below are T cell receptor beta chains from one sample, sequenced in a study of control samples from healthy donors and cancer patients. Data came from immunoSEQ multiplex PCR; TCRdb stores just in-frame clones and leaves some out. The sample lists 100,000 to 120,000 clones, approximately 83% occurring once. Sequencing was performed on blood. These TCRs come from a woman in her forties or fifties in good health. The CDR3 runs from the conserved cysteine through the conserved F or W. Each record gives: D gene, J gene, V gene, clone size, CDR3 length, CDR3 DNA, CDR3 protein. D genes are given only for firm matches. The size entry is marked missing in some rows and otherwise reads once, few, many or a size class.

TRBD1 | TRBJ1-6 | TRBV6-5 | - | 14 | TGTGCCAGCAACACTCGGACAGGGAATTCACCCCTCCACTTT | CASNTRTGNSPLHF
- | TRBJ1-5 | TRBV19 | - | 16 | TGTGCCAGTAGTCCCGAGGGGCAGAATAATAATCAGCCCCAGCATTTT | CASSPEGQNNNQPQHF
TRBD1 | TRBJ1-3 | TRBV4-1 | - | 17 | TGCGCCAGCAGCCAAGAGACAGCGGGACAGGGGGCGGACACCATATATTTT | CASSQETAGQGADTIYF
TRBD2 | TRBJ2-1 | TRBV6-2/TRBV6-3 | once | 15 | TGTGCCAGCAGTTACTCTCGGGGGGGCCACAATGAGCAGTTCTTC | CASSYSRGGHNEQFF
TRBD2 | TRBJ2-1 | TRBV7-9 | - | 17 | TGTGCCAGCAGCCCCTCACTAGCGGGGACATACTACAATGAGCAGTTCTTC | CASSPSLAGTYYNEQFF
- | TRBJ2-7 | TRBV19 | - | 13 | TGTGCCAGTAGCACCAATGGAGCTTACGAGCAGTACTTC | CASSTNGAYEQYF
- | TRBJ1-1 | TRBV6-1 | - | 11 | TGTGCCAGCAGTGAACTGGAGGAAGCTTTCTTT | CASSELEEAFF
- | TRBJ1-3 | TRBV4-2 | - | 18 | TGTGCCAGCAGCCAAGTTTCTGGGCGGATAGAGTCTGGAAACACCATATATTTT | CASSQVSGRIESGNTIYF
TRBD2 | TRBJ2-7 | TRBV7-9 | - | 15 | TGTGCCAGCAGAAAAACTAGCGGGGGGGCCTACGAGCAGTACTTC | CASRKTSGGAYEQYF
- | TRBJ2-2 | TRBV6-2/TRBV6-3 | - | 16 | TGTGCCAGCAGTTCGGAGTGGAGGGGTATCGCCGGGGAGCTGTTTTTT | CASSSEWRGIAGELFF
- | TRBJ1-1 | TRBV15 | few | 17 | TGTGCCACCAGCAGAGACCCACAGGGCTCGCTGAACACTGAAGCTTTCTTT | CATSRDPQGSLNTEAFF
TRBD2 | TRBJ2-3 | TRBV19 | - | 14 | TGTGCCAGTCAAGCGCAGCGGGACACAGATACGCAGTATTTT | CASQAQRDTDTQYF
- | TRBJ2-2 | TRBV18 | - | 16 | TGTGCCAGCTCACCAGAACACTCTACGAACACCGGGGAGCTGTTTTTT | CASSPEHSTNTGELFF
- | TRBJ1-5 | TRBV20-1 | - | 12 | TGCAGTGCAAGTCAGGGGCCACAGCCCCAGCATTTT | CSASQGPQPQHF
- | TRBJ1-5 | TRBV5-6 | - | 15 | TGTGCCAGCAGCTTGGGACCGAATAGCAATCAGCCCCAGCATTTT | CASSLGPNSNQPQHF
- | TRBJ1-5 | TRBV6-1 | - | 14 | TGTGCCAGCAGTGAGGACGGTAGCAATCAGCCCCAGCATTTT | CASSEDGSNQPQHF
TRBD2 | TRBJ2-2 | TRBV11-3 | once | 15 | TGTGCCAGCAGCCCCCCCGGGACTAGCGCCGGGGAGCTGTTTTTT | CASSPPGTSAGELFF
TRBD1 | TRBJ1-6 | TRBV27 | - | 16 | TGTGCCAGCAGTCCGCGGGACAGGGTAATTAATTCACCCCTCCACTTT | CASSPRDRVINSPLHF
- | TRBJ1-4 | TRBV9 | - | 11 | TGTGCCAGCAGCGAGGGGGAAAAACTGTTTTTT | CASSEGEKLFF
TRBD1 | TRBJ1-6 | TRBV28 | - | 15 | TGTGCCAGCCTTCAACAGGGGCCCAATAATTCACCCCTCCACTTT | CASLQQGPNNSPLHF
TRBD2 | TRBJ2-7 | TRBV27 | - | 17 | TGTGCCAGCAGTCTCAAACCCCCTAGCGGGAGCTCCTACGAGCAGTACTTC | CASSLKPPSGSSYEQYF
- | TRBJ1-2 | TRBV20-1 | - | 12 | TGCAGTGCTAGTTTCCAGGAATATGGCTACACCTTC | CSASFQEYGYTF
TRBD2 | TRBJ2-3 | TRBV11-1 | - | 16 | TGTGCCAGCAGCTTAGCGGCGGGAGTCGTCAGAGATACGCAGTATTTT | CASSLAAGVVRDTQYF
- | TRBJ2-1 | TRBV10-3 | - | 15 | TGTGCCATCAGTGAAGGAATAGCGGCCTACAATGAGCAGTTCTTC | CAISEGIAAYNEQFF
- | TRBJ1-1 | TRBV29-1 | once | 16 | TGCAGCGTTGAAGTAACAGGGATCTACTGGGACACTGAAGCTTTCTTT | CSVEVTGIYWDTEAFF
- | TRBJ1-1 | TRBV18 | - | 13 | TGTGCCAGCTCAATGACGGCCTACTATGAAGCTTTCTTT | CASSMTAYYEAFF
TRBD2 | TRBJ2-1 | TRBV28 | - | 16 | TGTGCCAGCACGATAATAGCGGGGGGGACCTACAATGAGCAGTTCTTC | CASTIIAGGTYNEQFF
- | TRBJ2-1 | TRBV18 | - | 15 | TGTGCCAGCTCACCATTTTCTAGCGAACACAATGAGCAGTTCTTC | CASSPFSSEHNEQFF
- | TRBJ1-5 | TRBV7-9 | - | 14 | TGTGCCAGCAGCTTCAGTGCGCCGAATCAGCCCCAGCATTTT | CASSFSAPNQPQHF
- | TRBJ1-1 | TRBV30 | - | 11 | TGTGCCTGGAGTTTTGGCACTGAAGCTTTCTTT | CAWSFGTEAFF
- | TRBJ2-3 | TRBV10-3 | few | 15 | TGTGCCATCAGTGAGAATGGCGGGGAAACAGATACGCAGTATTTT | CAISENGGETDTQYF
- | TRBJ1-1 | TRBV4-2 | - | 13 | TGTGCCAGCAGCCAAGATCTTCTCAGTGAAGCTTTCTTT | CASSQDLLSEAFF
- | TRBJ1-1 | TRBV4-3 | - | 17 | TGCGCCAGCAGCCCGGGACACGCAGGGCATCCGAACACTGAAGCTTTCTTT | CASSPGHAGHPNTEAFF
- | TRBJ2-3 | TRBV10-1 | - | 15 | TGCGCCAGCAGTGAGATGGCGGACTTACAAGATACGCAGTATTTT | CASSEMADLQDTQYF
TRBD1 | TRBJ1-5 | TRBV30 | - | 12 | TGTGCCTTGGACAGGGGCAATCAGCCCCAGCATTTT | CALDRGNQPQHF
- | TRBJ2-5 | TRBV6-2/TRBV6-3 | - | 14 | TGTGCCAGCAGTTACGTGGGCAACCAAGAGACCCAGTACTTC | CASSYVGNQETQYF
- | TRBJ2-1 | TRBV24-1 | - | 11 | TGTGCCACCAGCTTACACAATGAGCAGTTCTTC | CATSLHNEQFF
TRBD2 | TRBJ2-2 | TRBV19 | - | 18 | TGTGCCAGTAGTCGTCAGGGACTAGCGGGAGGTGCCACCGGGGAGCTGTTTTTT | CASSRQGLAGGATGELFF
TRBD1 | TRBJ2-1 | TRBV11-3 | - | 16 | TGTGCCAGCAGCTTAGTGGGACAGGGTAACGGCAATGAGCAGTTCTTC | CASSLVGQGNGNEQFF
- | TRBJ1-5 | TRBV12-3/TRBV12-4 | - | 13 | TGTGCCAGCAGTCCCGCCCCGATATCGCCCCAGCATTTT | CASSPAPISPQHF
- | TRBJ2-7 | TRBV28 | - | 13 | TGTGCCAGCAGTTTGGGCACGGTCTACGAGCAGTACTTC | CASSLGTVYEQYF
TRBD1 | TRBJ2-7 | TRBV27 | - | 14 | TGTGCCAGCAGCGGACAGGGGGCAGGATACGAGCAGTACTTC | CASSGQGAGYEQYF
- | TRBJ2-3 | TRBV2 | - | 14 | TGTGCCAGCAGTGGGCGGATCCCCACAGATACGCAGTATTTT | CASSGRIPTDTQYF
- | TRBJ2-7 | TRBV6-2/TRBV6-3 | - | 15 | TGTGCCAGCAGCCCTTTACCGGGACGCTTCTACGAGCAGTACTTC | CASSPLPGRFYEQYF